These 5 T cell receptor beta chains came from one sample sequenced in a study of spatial heterogeneity in lung cancer. Study conclusions and caveats: Counts of expanded alpha and beta TCRs within tumors tracked the tumor nonsynonymous mutation count.

Which antigens these TCRs recognize remains unknown. TCRdb used MiXCR to reprocess the 5' RACE reads, holding one entry per CDR3 protein. The sample lists roughly 23,000 distinct CDR3 sequences, under 5.5% occurring once. The time point here: sample taken at primary tumor resection. The sample here was lung tumor tissue, taken at surgery. These receptors were taken from a male donor with early-stage non-small cell lung cancer.

The chain recombines TRBV7-8 with TRBJ2-1; 8 positions agree with TRBD1. CDR3 length: 13 residues. V lost 5 bases, J lost 8 bases, and 5 bases stayed unmatched. Germline loops: CDR1 SGHVS, CDR2 FQNEAQ. CDR3 amino acids: CASSRGTGDEQFF. Written as DNA, the CDR3 is TGTGCCAGCAGCCGGGGGACAGGTGATGAGCAGTTCTTC.

This clonotype came up many times. The chain combines TRBV30 with TRBJ1-5; tentative D call: TRBD1 (5 bases). The CDR3 extends over 17 amino acids. With 6 bases removed from V and 0 bases from J, the gap between germline ends came to 21 bases. CDR1 and CDR2 from the germline V gene are GTSNPN and SVGIG (reference sequence). In nucleotides, the CDR3 is TGTGCCTGTAGCTCCGGGGGATTTTTTTATAGCAATCAGCCCCAGCATTTT. Its protein product is CACSSGGFFYSNQPQHF.

The table lists this clonotype with many counts. The chain couples TRBV7-2 to TRBJ1-4, with D perhaps TRBD1 (6 bases). CDR1 is SGHTA and CDR2 is FQGNSA in the germline V gene. V lost 5 bases and J 8 bases, leaving 15 bases between the germline ends. The CDR3 spans 14 residues. DNA for the CDR3: TGTGCCAGCAGCCCCCCCGGGGGCCCCGAAAAACTGTTTTTT. Translating it yields CASSPPGGPEKLFF. Complete variable domain (other parts from reference TRBV7-2 and TRBJ1-4): GAGVSQSPSNKVTEKGKDVELRCDPISGHTALYWYRQSLGQGLEFLIYFQGNSAPDKSGLPSDRFSAERTGGSVSTLTIQRTQQEDSAVYLCASSPPGGPEKLFFGSGTQLSVL.

At least ten counts were recorded for this clonotype. The chain employs TRBV6-5 and TRBJ2-7; 7 bases agree with TRBD1. The germline V gene encodes CDR1 MNHEY and CDR2 SVGAGI. This CDR3 spans 15 amino acids. V dropped 6 bases and J dropped 0; count of bases not matched to a gene: 8. CDR3 coding DNA: TGTGCCAGCAGCCAAGAGTGGGACAGCTCCTACGAGCAGTACTTC. Protein: CASSQEWDSSYEQYF.

This clonotype was observed many times. This chain links TRBV20-1 with TRBJ2-3, with a tentative D call TRBD1 (6 bases). V lost 1 base and J 3 bases, leaving 11 bases between the germline ends. CDR1 is DFQATT and CDR2 is SNEGSKA in the germline V gene (reference sequence). This CDR3 spans 14 amino acids. The DNA for the CDR3 is TGCAGTGCTAGAGTAAGCAGGGGTACAGATACGCAGTATTTT. This encodes CSARVSRGTDTQYF.